One and the same sample provided the 25 T cell receptor beta chains below, sequenced in a study of blood T cell repertoires in COVID-19 (TCRdb year 2020). Library construction relied on the immunoSEQ multiplex PCR assay. This is the immuneACCESS table as TCRdb keeps it, with only in-frame sequences that have V and J called. A part of the clones is gone; compared with another copy, unresolved V genes explain less than half, and the rest is unexplained. The sample records under 300,000 clones, roughly 88% of which are singletons. The ten largest account for about 11% of the sample. Sequencing input: peripheral blood. The receptors shown here come from a woman in her 70s with acute or convalescent COVID-19.

The V gene is TRBV2, the J gene TRBJ2-3, with TRBD2 matching over 11 bases. The CDR3 loop spans 15 amino acids. The ends lost 6 bases at V and 1 base at J; junction bases unmatched: 3. Germline V gene lookup returns CDR1 SNHLY and CDR2 FYNNEI. The CDR3 bases are TGTGCCAGCAGAATACTAGCGGGGGGCACAGATACGCAGTATTTT. Translation: CASRILAGGTDTQYF. The whole variable domain, filled in from reference TRBV2 and TRBJ2-3, reads EPEVTQTPSHQVTQMGQEVILRCVPISNHLYFYWYRQILGQKVEFLVSFYNNEISEKSEIFDDQFSVERPDGSNFTLKIRSTKLEDSAMYFCASRILAGGTDTQYFGPGTRLTVL.

CDR3 coding DNA: TGTGCCAGCAGCTCCAGGGGGTTTTGGGATACGCAGTATTTT. As protein: CASSSRGFWDTQYF. V and J are TRBV6-6 and TRBJ2-3; 7 nucleotides agree with TRBD1. Germline V lookup: CDR1 MNHNY, CDR2 SVGAGI (reference sequence). CDR3 length: 14 amino acids. V dropped 6 bases and J dropped 6; count of bases not matched to a gene: 9.

J is TRBJ2-7 and V is TRBV14; D is undetermined. V lost 4 bases to trimming and J lost 9 bases, with 19 bases between them. CDR1 is SGHDN and CDR2 is FVKESK in the germline V gene. CDR3 length: 14 residues. In DNA form, the CDR3 reads TGTGCCAGCAGCCCCGGATCATTAATTCTAGGGCAGTACTTC. Its translation: CASSPGSLILGQYF.

The V gene is TRBV10-3, the J gene TRBJ2-3, with 16 bases fitting TRBD2. The CDR3 sequence is 19 residues long. The V gene's germline CDR1 is ENHRY and CDR2 SYGVKD. The V and J ends lost 0 bases and 6 bases, in that order; junction bases with no gene match: 9. CDR3 DNA: TGTGCCATCAGTGAGTCTCCGGGACTAGCGGGGGGGCACAAGGATACGCAGTATTTT. Translated: CAISESPGLAGGHKDTQYF.

The rearrangement links TRBV19 to TRBJ1-1, with D possibly being TRBD1 (5 bases). V dropped 4 bases and J dropped 0 bases, with 18 bases sitting between them. Germline V gene data show CDR1 as LNHDA and CDR2 as SQIVND (reference sequence). The CDR3 runs to 17 residues. CDR3: CASSTLQTVLMNTEAFF. For the CDR3, the DNA is TGTGCCAGTAGTACTCTTCAGACAGTCCTCATGAACACTGAAGCTTTCTTT.

In regard to this clone: The sample holds other DNA sequences that translate to the same CDR3. The rearrangement links TRBV19 to TRBJ2-4; D ambiguous. The CDR3 contains 13 residues. Germline lookup yields CDR1 LNHDA and CDR2 SQIVND (reference sequence). Trimming stripped 9 bases from V and 3 bases from J, with 12 bases between. The CDR3 loop is CASSAADKNIQYF. The CDR3 region has the DNA TGTGCCAGCTCCGCGGCGGACAAAAACATTCAGTACTTC.

V is TRBV7-2 and J is TRBJ2-3, with 13 bases aligning to TRBD2. Germline V gives CDR1 SGHTA, CDR2 FQGNSA. The V segment lost 4 bases and the J segment 6 bases; nucleotides outside the gene matches: 4. The CDR3 consists of 15 residues. The CDR3 coding sequence is TGTGCCAGCAGCTACGGGGGACTAGCGGGGGATACGCAGTATTTT. Protein product: CASSYGGLAGDTQYF.

The J gene is TRBJ1-2, the V gene TRBV19, with 11 bases fitting TRBD1. V lost 7 bases to trimming and J lost 0 bases; unmatched junction nucleotides: 7. Per germline, CDR1 LNHDA and CDR2 SQIVND (reference sequence). This CDR3 comprises 16 residues. The CDR3: CASTYWDRGTNYGYTF. Here the CDR3 DNA reads TGTGCCAGTACCTATTGGGACAGGGGGACTAACTATGGCTACACCTTC.

The V and J genes are TRBV29-1 and TRBJ2-3; TRBD1 matches 7 bases. This CDR3 comprises 15 residues. J gave up 0 bases and V 1 base, and 4 bases lay outside the gene matches. CDR1 SQVTM and CDR2 ANQGSEA come from the germline V gene. CDR3 bases: TGCAGCGTTGAAGGGGACAGATCCAGCACAGATACGCAGTATTTT. Its translation is CSVEGDRSSTDTQYF.

The V gene is TRBV29-1, the J gene TRBJ1-2; D possibly corresponds to TRBD1 (5 bases). Germline V gene sequence: CDR1 SQVTM, CDR2 ANQGSEA. This CDR3 region has 12 residues. The V gene lost 6 bases and the J gene lost 1 base, with 9 bases spanning the gap. In nucleotides, the CDR3 is TGCAGCGTCGTAGGGGTTAACTATGGCTACACCTTC. Its protein is CSVVGVNYGYTF.

This chain connects TRBV2 to TRBJ2-3, with 10 bases that match TRBD1. Per germline, CDR1 SNHLY and CDR2 FYNNEI. This CDR3 is built from 15 residues. J gave up 2 bases and V 4 bases, and 3 bases lay outside the gene matches. The CDR3 nucleotides read TGTGCCAGCAGTGCGGACAGGGGGGCCACAGATACGCAGTATTTT. It encodes CASSADRGATDTQYF.

This clone is a singleton in its sample. V usage is TRBV18 and J usage is TRBJ1-2, with 7 positions matching TRBD1. Germline V lookup: CDR1 KGHSH, CDR2 LQKENI. The CDR3 runs to 14 residues. J was trimmed by 3 bases and V by 3 bases; bases with no gene match: 4. CDR3 DNA sequence: TGTGCCAGCTCACCTCAGGGGGAGGACTATGGCTACACCTTC. Its protein product is CASSPQGEDYGYTF.

V is TRBV9 and J is TRBJ1-3; possible D gene TRBD1, 5 bases. Germline V CDR1 and CDR2: SGDLS, YYNGEE. V dropped 3 bases and J dropped 0 bases, with 13 bases sitting between them. The CDR3 is made up of 16 amino acids. In DNA form, the CDR3 reads TGTGCCAGCAGCGCTGACTGGGGGGTCTCTGGAAACACCATATATTTT. Residues: CASSADWGVSGNTIYF.

The chain recombines TRBV6-5 with TRBJ1-1; D unresolved. Deletions cut 8 bases from V and 4 bases from J, with 11 bases between. The CDR3 consists of 12 residues. The germline gives CDR1 MNHEY, CDR2 SVGAGI. CDR3 sequence reads: CASVPYSTEAFF. DNA for the CDR3: TGTGCCAGCGTTCCCTATAGCACTGAAGCTTTCTTT.

Only one count was recorded for this clone. The chain uses TRBV11-2 and TRBJ1-6, with D possibly TRBD1 on 5 matching bases. Germline assignment: CDR1 SGHAT and CDR2 FQNNGV. Trimming removed 4 bases at V and 7 bases at J, with 11 bases between. The CDR3 has 14 amino acids. The CDR3 sequence: CASSSRQLNSPLHF. The CDR3, as DNA: TGTGCCAGCAGCTCGAGACAGTTAAATTCACCCCTCCACTTT.

Written as DNA, the CDR3 is TGTGCCAGCAGTTGGGCGGGGGACTACGAGCAGTACTTC. Translation: CASSWAGDYEQYF. The chain combines TRBV27 with TRBJ2-7; 7 positions match TRBD2. Germline V gene lookup returns CDR1 MNHEY and CDR2 SMNVEV (reference sequence). The CDR3 consists of 13 residues. With 4 bases clipped from V and 3 bases from J, the junction kept 3 bases outside the gene matches.

This clone occurred once. The chain links TRBV19 to TRBJ2-2; the D gene is possibly TRBD2 (5 bases). The germline V and J ends were trimmed by 3 bases and 6 bases, with 23 bases remaining between them. This CDR3 has 18 amino acids. Germline CDR1 is LNHDA and CDR2 is SQIVND (reference sequence). CDR3 in amino acids: CASSMAPSSHRRAGELFF. DNA of the CDR3: TGTGCCAGTAGTATGGCCCCTTCTAGTCACCGGCGGGCCGGGGAGCTGTTTTTT.

This sequence joins TRBV3-1 (or the pseudogene TRBV3-2) and TRBJ2-5; a possible D gene is TRBD2 (6 bases). V gave up 0 bases and J gave up 6 bases, with 14 bases separating them. This CDR3 region has 15 residues. In germline, CDR1 is LGHDT, CDR2 YNNKEL (reference sequence). CDR3 sequence: CASSQDTVGGQTQYF. The CDR3 DNA follows: TGTGCCAGCAGCCAAGATACGGTGGGAGGACAGACCCAGTACTTC.

This sequence joins TRBV3-1 (or the pseudogene TRBV3-2) and TRBJ2-2; D is unresolved. Trimming left V 3 bases short and J 9 bases short, with 20 bases between. Germline values: CDR1 LGHDT, CDR2 YNNKEL (reference sequence). The CDR3 length is 16 residues. The CDR3 loop is CASSHTAYGARRELFF. The CDR3, as DNA: TGTGCCAGCAGCCATACGGCATACGGAGCACGCAGGGAGCTGTTTTTT.

The V call is TRBV29-1, the J call TRBJ1-5, with 9 bases fitting TRBD1. CDR3 length: 15 amino acids. The J segment lost 7 bases and the V segment lost 0 bases, leaving 7 bases of the junction unmatched. Germline V CDR1 and CDR2: SQVTM, ANQGSEA. CDR3 DNA: TGCAGCGTTGAAGAGGGACAGGGTATCAACCAGCCCCAGCATTTT. Translation: CSVEEGQGINQPQHF.

The rearrangement links TRBV6-5 to TRBJ1-2; unclear D gene. The germline CDR1 and CDR2 sequences are MNHEY and SVGAGI. The CDR3 loop spans 13 amino acids. V was shortened by 3 bases and J by 6 bases, with 11 bases between the two germline ends. CDR3 sequence: CASSYLRADGYTF. CDR3 sequence (DNA): TGTGCCAGCAGTTATCTGAGGGCAGATGGCTACACCTTC.

This clone was observed many times. The J gene is TRBJ2-1, the V gene TRBV2, with D perhaps matching TRBD1 (5 bases). The germline CDR1 and CDR2 sequences are SNHLY and FYNNEI. The CDR3 is 15 residues long. Trimming took 6 bases from V and 0 from J, leaving 12 bases between them. CDR3 loop: CASRLDSSSYNEQFF. CDR3 nucleotides: TGTGCCAGCAGGCTAGACAGCAGCTCCTACAATGAGCAGTTCTTC. The whole variable domain, remainder taken from reference TRBV2 and TRBJ2-1, is EPEVTQTPSHQVTQMGQEVILRCVPISNHLYFYWYRQILGQKVEFLVSFYNNEISEKSEIFDDQFSVERPDGSNFTLKIRSTKLEDSAMYFCASRLDSSSYNEQFFGPGTRLTVL.

This chain joins TRBV21-1 and TRBJ2-1; the table calls TRBD2, which could not be checked here. TRBV21-1 is a recognized pseudogene. The CDR3 loop spans 16 amino acids. CDR3 sequence (DNA): TGTGCCAGCAGCAAAGGAGGAGCGGGGGGATACAATGAGCAGTTCTTC. Translation gives CASSKGGAGGYNEQFF.

J is TRBJ2-1 and V is TRBV7-9, with 11 nucleotides matching TRBD2. With 5 bases clipped from V and 5 bases from J, the junction kept 5 bases outside the gene matches. The germline V gene encodes CDR1 SEHNR and CDR2 FQNEAQ (reference sequence). This CDR3 is 15 amino acids long. DNA of the CDR3: TGTGCCAGCAGCACTAGCGGGGGCCCCCACAATGAGCAGTTCTTC. Its translation is CASSTSGGPHNEQFF.

The genes are TRBV11-2 and TRBJ2-5, with unresolved D. The CDR3 length is 12 residues. Looked up from germline, CDR1 is SGHAT and CDR2 is FQNNGV. The V and J ends lost 3 bases and 5 bases respectively, with 7 bases between them. The CDR3: CASSLGLETQYF. CDR3 nucleotides: TGTGCCAGCAGCTTGGGCTTGGAGACCCAGTACTTC.